What follows describes a single T cell receptor (beta chain). The CDR3 totals 15 residues. The germline CDR1 and CDR2 sequences are SGHRS and YFSETQ. With 5 bases removed from V and 2 bases from J, the gap between germline ends came to 13 bases. The record originates from a study of control samples from healthy donors and cancer patients. Profiled with immunoSEQ multiplex PCR; TCRdb holds only in-frame clones, not every one. The sample lists roughly 88,000 clones, roughly 92% occurring once. Material for sequencing was blood. This rearrangement joins TRBV5-1 to TRBJ1-4; D is uncertain. This receptor was identified in a woman aged 25 to 39 in good health. In DNA form, the CDR3 reads TGCGCCAGCAGGCCCGGTGGAGGGACTAATGAAAAACTGTTTTTT. Its translation is CASRPGGGTNEKLFF.